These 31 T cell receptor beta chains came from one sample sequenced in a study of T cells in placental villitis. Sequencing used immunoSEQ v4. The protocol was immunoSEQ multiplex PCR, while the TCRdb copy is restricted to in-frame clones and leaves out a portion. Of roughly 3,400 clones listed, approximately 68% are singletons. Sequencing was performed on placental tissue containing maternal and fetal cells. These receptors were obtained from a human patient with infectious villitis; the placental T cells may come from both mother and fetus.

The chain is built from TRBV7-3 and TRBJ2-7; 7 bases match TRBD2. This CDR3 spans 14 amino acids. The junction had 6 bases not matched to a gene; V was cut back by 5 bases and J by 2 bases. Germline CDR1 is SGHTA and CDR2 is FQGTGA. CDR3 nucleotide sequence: TGTGCCAGCAGCGCAGGACTAGTCCCCTACGAGCAGTACTTC. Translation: CASSAGLVPYEQYF.

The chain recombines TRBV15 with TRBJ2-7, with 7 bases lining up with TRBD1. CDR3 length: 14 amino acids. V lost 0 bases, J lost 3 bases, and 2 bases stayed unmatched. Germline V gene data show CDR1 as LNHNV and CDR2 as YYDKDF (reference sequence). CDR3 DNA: TGTGCCACCAGCAGAGATAGACAGGGCTACGAGCAGTACTTC. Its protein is CATSRDRQGYEQYF.

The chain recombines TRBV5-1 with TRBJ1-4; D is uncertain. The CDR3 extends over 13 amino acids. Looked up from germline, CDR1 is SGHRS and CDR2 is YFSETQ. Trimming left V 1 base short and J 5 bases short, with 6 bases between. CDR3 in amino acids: CASSLLGNEKLFF. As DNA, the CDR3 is TGCGCCAGCAGCTTGTTGGGAAATGAAAAACTGTTTTTT.

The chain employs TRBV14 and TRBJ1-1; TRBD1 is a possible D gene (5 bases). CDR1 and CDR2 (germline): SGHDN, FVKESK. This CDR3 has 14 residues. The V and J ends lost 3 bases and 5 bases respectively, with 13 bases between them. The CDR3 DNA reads TGTGCCAGCAGCCACAAGCCCTGGGGGACTGAAGCTTTCTTT. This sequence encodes CASSHKPWGTEAFF. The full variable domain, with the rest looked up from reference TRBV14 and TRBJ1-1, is EAGVTQFPSHSVIEKGQTVTLRCDPISGHDNLYWYRRVMGKEIKFLLHFVKESKQDESGMPNNRFLAERTGGTYSTLKVQPAELEDSGVYFCASSHKPWGTEAFFGQGTRLTVV.

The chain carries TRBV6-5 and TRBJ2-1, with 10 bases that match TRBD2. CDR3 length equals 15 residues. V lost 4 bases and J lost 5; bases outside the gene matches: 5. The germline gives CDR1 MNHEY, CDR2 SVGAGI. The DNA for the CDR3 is TGTGCCAGCAGTTCTATAGCGGGAGGAAACAATGAGCAGTTCTTC. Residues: CASSSIAGGNNEQFF.

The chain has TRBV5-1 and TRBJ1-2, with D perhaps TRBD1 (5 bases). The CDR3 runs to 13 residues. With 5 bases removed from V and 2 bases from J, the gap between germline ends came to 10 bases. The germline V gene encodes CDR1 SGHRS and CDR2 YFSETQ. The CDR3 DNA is TGCGCCAGCAGTCTGGGACCGAACTATGGCTACACCTTC. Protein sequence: CASSLGPNYGYTF.

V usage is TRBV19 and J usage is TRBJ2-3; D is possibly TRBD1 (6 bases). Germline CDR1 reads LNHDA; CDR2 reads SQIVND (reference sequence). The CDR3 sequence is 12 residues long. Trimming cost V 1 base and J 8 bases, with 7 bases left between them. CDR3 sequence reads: CASSIGQATQYF. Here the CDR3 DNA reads TGTGCCAGTAGTATAGGACAGGCTACGCAGTATTTT.

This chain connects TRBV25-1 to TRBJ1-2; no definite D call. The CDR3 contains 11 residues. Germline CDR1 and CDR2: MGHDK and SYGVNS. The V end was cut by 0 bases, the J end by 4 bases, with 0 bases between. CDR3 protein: CASSEYYGYTF. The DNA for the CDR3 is TGTGCCAGCAGTGAATACTATGGCTACACCTTC.

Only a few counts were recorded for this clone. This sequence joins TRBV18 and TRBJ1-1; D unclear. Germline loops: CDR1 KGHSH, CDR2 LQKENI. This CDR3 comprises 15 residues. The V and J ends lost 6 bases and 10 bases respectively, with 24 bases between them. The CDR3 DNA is TGTGCCAGCTCCTCGGCCCCTGTTGGGCCCCCGACAGCTTTCTTT. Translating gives CASSSAPVGPPTAFF. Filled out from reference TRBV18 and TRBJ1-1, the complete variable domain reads NAGVMQNPRHLVRRRGQEARLRCSPMKGHSHVYWYRQLPEEGLKFMVYLQKENIIDESGMPKERFSAEFPKEGPSILRIQQVVRGDSAAYFCASSSAPVGPPTAFFGQGTRLTVV.

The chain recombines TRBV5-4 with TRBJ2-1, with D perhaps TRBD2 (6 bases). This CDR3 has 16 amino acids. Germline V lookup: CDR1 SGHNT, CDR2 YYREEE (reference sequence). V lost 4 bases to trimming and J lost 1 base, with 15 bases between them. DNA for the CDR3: TGTGCCAGCAGCCCCTCGGGAGCCGAGTCCTACAATGAGCAGTTCTTC. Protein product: CASSPSGAESYNEQFF.

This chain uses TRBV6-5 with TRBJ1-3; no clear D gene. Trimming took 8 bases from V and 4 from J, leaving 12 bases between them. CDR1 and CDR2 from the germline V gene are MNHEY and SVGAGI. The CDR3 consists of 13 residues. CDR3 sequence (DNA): TGTGCCAGCGCGACGAGTAGGGGAAACACCATATATTTT. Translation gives CASATSRGNTIYF.

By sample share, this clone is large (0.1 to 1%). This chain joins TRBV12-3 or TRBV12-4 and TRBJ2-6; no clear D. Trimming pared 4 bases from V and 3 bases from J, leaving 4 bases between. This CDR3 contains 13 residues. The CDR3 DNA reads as TGTGCCAGCAGTTCCTTTGGGGCCAACGTCCTGACTTTC. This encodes CASSSFGANVLTF.

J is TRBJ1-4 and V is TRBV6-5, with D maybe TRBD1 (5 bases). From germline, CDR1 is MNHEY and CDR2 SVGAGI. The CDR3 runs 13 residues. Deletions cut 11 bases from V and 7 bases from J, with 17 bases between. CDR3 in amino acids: CASWDEFGEKLFF. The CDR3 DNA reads TGTGCCTCGTGGGACGAGTTTGGTGAAAAACTGTTTTTT.

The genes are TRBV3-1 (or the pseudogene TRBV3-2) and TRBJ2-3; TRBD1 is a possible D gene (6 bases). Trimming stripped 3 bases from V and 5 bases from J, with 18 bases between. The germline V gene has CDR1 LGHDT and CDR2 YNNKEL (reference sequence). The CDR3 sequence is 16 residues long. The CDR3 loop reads CASSHGPGQREDTQYF. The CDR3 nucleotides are TGTGCCAGCAGCCACGGTCCGGGACAAAGAGAAGATACGCAGTATTTT.

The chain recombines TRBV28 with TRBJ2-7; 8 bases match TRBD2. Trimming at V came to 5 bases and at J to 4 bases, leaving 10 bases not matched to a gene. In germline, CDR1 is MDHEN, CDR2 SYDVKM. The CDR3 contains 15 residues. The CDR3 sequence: CASSGPGGRKYEQYF. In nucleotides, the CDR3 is TGTGCCAGCAGTGGCCCGGGGGGGCGGAAGTACGAGCAGTACTTC.

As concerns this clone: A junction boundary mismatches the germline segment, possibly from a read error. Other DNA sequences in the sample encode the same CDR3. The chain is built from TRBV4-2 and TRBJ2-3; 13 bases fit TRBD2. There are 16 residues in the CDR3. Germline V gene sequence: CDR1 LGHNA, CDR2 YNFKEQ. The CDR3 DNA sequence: TGTGCCAGCAGCCAAACTAGCGGGGGGGCCACAGATACACAGTATTTT. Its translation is CASSQTSGGATDTQYF.

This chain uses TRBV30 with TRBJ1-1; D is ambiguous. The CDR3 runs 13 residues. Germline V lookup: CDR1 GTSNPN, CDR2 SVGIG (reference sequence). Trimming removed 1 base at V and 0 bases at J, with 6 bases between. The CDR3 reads CAWSAHMNTEAFF. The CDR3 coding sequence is TGTGCCTGGAGTGCACACATGAACACTGAAGCTTTCTTT.

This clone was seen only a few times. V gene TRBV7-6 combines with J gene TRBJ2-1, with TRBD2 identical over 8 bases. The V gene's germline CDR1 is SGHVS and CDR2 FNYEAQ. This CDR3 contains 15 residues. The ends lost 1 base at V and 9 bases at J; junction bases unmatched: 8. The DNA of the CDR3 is TGTGCCAGCAGCTTAGGAAGCGGGAGTGGAGGTGAGCAGTTCTTC. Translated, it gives CASSLGSGSGGEQFF.

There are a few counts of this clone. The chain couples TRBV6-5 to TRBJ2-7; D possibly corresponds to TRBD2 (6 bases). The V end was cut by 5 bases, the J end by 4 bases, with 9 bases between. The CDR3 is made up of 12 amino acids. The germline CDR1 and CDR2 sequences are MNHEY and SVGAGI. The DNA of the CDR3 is TGTGCCAGCAGTATCGGAGGGTACGAGCAGTACTTC. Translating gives CASSIGGYEQYF.

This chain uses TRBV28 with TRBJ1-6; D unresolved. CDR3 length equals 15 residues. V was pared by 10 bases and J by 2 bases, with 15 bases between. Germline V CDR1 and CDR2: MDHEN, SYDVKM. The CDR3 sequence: CATQYPRPYNSPLHF. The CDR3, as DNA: TGTGCCACACAATATCCAAGGCCCTATAATTCACCCCTCCACTTT.

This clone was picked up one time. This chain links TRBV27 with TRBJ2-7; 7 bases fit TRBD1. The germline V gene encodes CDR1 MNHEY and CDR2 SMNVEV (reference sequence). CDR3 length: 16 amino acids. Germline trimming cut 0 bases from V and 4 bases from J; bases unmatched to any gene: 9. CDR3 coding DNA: TGTGCCAGCAGTTTATCCGGGACAGACCCCTTTTACGAGCAGTACGTC. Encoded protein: CASSLSGTDPFYEQYV.

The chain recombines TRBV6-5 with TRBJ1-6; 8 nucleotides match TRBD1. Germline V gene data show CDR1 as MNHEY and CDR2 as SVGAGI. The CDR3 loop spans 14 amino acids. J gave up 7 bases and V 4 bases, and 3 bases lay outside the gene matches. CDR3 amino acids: CASSSGGENSPLHF. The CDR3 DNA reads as TGTGCCAGCAGTTCAGGGGGCGAGAATTCACCCCTCCACTTT.

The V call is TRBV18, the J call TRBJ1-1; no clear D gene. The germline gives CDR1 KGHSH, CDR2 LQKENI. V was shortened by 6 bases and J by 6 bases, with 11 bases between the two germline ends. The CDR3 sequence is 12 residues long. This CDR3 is CASSPDPPEAFF. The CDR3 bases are TGTGCCAGCTCTCCGGATCCTCCTGAAGCTTTCTTT.

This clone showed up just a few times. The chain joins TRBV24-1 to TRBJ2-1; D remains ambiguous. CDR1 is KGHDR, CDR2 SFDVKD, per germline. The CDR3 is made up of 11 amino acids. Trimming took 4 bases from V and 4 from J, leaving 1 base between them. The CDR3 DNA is TGTGCCACCAGTGAGTACAATGAGCAGTTCTTC. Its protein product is CATSEYNEQFF.

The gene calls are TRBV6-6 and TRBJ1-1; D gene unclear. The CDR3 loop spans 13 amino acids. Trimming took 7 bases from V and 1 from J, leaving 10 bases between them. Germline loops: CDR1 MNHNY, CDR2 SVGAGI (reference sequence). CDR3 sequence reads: CASTLFSNTEAFF. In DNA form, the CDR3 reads TGTGCCAGCACTCTGTTCTCGAACACTGAAGCTTTCTTT.

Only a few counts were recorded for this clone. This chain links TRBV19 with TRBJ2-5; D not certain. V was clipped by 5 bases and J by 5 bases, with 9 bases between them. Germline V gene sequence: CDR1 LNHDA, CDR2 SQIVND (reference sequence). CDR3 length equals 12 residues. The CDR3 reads CASSVTRETQYF. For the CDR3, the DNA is TGTGCCAGTAGTGTGACTCGGGAGACCCAGTACTTC.

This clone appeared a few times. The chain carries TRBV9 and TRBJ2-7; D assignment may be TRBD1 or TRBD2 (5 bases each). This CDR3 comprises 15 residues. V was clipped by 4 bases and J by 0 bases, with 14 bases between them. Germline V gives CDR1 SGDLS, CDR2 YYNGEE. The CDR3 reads CASSTRDGHSYEQYF. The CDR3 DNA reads TGTGCCAGCAGCACCCGGGACGGCCACTCCTACGAGCAGTACTTC.

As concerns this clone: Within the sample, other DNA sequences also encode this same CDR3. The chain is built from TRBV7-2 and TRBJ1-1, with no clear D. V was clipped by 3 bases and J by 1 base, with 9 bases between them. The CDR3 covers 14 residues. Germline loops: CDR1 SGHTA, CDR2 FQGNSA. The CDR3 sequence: CASSFSDRNTEAFF. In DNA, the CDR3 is TGTGCCAGCAGCTTCTCAGATCGGAACACTGAAGCTTTCTTT.

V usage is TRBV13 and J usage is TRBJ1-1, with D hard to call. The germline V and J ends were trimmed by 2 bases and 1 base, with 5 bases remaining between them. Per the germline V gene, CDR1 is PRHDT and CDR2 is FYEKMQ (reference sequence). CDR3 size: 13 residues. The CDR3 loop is CASSLRENTEAFF. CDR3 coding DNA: TGTGCCAGCAGCTTAAGGGAGAACACTGAAGCTTTCTTT.

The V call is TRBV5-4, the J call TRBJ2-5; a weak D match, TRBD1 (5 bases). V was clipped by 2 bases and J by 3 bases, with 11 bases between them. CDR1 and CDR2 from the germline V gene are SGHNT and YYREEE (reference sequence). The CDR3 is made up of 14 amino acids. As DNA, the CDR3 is TGTGCCAGCAGCTTAAGGACATTTGAAGAGACCCAGTACTTC. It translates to CASSLRTFEETQYF. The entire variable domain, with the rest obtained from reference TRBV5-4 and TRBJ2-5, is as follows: ETGVTQSPTHLIKTRGQQVTLRCSSQSGHNTVSWYQQALGQGPQFIFQYYREEENGRGNFPPRFSGLQFPNYSSELNVNALELDDSALYLCASSLRTFEETQYFGPGTRLLVL.

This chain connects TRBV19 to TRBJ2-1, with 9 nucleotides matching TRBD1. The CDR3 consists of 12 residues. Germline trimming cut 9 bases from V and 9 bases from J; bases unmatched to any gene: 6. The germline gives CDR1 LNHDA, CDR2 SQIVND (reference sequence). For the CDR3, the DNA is TGTGCCAGCGGACAGGGGAGGGGTGAGCAGTTCTTC. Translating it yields CASGQGRGEQFF.